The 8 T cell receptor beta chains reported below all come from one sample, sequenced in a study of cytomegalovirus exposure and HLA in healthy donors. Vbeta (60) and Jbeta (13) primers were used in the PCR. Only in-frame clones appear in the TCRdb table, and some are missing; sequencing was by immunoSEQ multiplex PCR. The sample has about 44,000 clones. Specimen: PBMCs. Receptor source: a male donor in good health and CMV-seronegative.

CDR3 in amino acids: CASSPSFTGDTEAFF. In DNA, the CDR3 is TGTGCCAGCAGCCCCAGCTTTACCGGGGACACTGAAGCTTTCTTT. The chain couples TRBV6-5 to TRBJ1-1, with D unclear. V was pared by 6 bases and J by 3 bases, with 17 bases between. CDR1 and CDR2 (germline): MNHEY, SVGAGI. This CDR3 spans 15 amino acids.

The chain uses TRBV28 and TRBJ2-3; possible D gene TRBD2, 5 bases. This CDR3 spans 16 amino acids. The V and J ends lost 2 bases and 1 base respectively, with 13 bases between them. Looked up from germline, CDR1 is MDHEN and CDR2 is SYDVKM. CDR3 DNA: TGTGCCAGCAGTTTAAGAGCGGCCTCCGGCACAGATACGCAGTATTTT. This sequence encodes CASSLRAASGTDTQYF.

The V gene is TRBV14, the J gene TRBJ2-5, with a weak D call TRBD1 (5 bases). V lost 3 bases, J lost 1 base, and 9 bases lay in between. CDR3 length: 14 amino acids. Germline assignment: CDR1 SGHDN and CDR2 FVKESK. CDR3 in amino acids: CASSHSRGQETQYF. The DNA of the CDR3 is TGTGCCAGCAGCCACTCAAGGGGCCAAGAGACCCAGTACTTC. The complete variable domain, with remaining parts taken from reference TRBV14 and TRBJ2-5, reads EAGVTQFPSHSVIEKGQTVTLRCDPISGHDNLYWYRRVMGKEIKFLLHFVKESKQDESGMPNNRFLAERTGGTYSTLKVQPAELEDSGVYFCASSHSRGQETQYFGPGTRLLVL.

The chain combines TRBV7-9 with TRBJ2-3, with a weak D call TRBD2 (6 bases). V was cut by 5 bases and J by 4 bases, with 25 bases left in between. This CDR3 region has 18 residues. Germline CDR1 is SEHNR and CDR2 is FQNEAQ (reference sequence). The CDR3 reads CASSIILLVAERPDTQYF. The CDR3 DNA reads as TGTGCCAGCAGCATAATCCTCCTCGTAGCGGAGAGGCCAGATACGCAGTATTTT.

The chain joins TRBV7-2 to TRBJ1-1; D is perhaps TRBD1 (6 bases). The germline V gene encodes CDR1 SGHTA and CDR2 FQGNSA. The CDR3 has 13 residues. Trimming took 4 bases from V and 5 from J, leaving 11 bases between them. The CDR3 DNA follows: TGTGCCAGCAGCTCGGACAGAGGGACTGAAGCTTTCTTT. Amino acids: CASSSDRGTEAFF.

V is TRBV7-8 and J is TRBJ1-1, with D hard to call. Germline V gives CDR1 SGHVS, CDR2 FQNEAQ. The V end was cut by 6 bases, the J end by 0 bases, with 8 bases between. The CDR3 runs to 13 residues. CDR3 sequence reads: CASRPRMNTEAFF. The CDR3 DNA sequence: TGTGCCAGCAGGCCTAGGATGAACACTGAAGCTTTCTTT.

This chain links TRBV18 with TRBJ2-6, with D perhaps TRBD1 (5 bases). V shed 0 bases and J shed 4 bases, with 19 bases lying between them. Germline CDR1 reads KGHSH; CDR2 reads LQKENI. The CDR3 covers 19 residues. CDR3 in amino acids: CASSPPPQGSPPGANVLTF. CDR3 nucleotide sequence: TGTGCCAGCTCACCACCGCCTCAGGGATCTCCCCCCGGGGCCAACGTCCTGACTTTC.

CDR3 in amino acids: CASSQSGLAGGNTGELFF. In DNA form, the CDR3 reads TGCGCCAGCAGTCAATCGGGACTAGCGGGAGGGAACACCGGGGAGCTGTTTTTT. The chain is built from TRBV23-1 and TRBJ2-2, with 15 bases matching TRBD2. TRBV23-1 belongs to the ORF category, with a function that is uncertain. The J segment lost 1 base and the V segment lost 0 bases, leaving 0 bases of the junction unmatched. The CDR3 runs 18 residues.